This T cell receptor (beta chain) originates from a study of human T cells and chemical hapten exposure. On the study more broadly: TCR yields differed between samples (mainly from small differences in pooled library volume).

This CDR3 is 13 amino acids long. V was pared by 8 bases and J by 4 bases, with 15 bases between. Germline V CDR1 and CDR2: SQVTM, ANQGSEA. Turning to this clonotype: Its antigen is still unknown.

TCRdb reanalysed the RACE reads using MiXCR and keeps one entry per CDR3 protein. The profile shows 35,000 to 50,000 distinct CDR3 sequences, around 9.3% of them singletons. As to time point: patch test 2, 6 weeks after DPC sensitization. Treatment: therapeutic diphenylcyclopropenone sensitization with weekly scalp DPC. From whole blood left unfractionated, total RNA was extracted. The study, taken as a whole, reports: Following DPC sensitization, TCRs present above 1 in 1000 frequency showed no change. With alopecia, donors may have immune responses unlike healthy people's.

This sequence originates from a woman aged 35 to 49 with alopecia areata. Some clones in this sample may be carry-over from other donors' samples. The rearrangement joins TRBV29-1 to TRBJ1-5; the D gene is possibly TRBD1 (5 bases). Specimen: whole blood, collected in connection with sensitization to the hapten diphenylcyclopropenone (DPC). Here the CDR3 reads CSTSAGLNQPQHF. The DNA for the CDR3 is TGCAGCACCTCGGCAGGGTTAAATCAGCCCCAGCATTTT.